Sequencing of this T cell receptor beta chain was carried out in a study of identical twins. A single record per CDR3 protein comes from TCRdb applying MiXCR to the 5' RACE reads. Here the sample spans hundreds of thousands of distinct CDR3 sequences, 6% to 6.5% being singletons. Points on this clonotype: What it recognizes is unknown.

Broader study findings: Twins' excess sharing was less marked for out-of-frame beta sequences. It was out-of-frame TCR alpha sharing in monozygotic twins that models underestimated. Analyses based on zero insertions could be partly confounded by invariant MAIT and iNKT cells.

This CDR3 contains 17 residues. Germline V gives CDR1 SGHAT, CDR2 FQNNGV. J lost 7 bases, V lost 5 bases, and 11 bases had no gene match. Healthy Caucasian individuals made up all the donors. This chain links TRBV11-2 with TRBJ2-1, with 13 bases lining up with TRBD2. The source is a man younger than 35 in good health. The sample consisted of naive T cells sorted from blood. This CDR3 reads CASSPRLAGGVWNEQFF. DNA for the CDR3: TGTGCCAGCAGCCCCCGACTAGCGGGAGGTGTTTGGAATGAGCAGTTCTTC.